Following are 32 T cell receptor beta chains from one sample sequenced in a study of beta chain features in type 1 diabetes. Sequencing targeted expressed TCRB transcripts, as all isolated RNA had been reverse transcribed. Generated by immunoSEQ multiplex PCR, the TCRdb table keeps only in-frame clones and is missing some. The sample lists 350,000 to 400,000 clones, approximately 15% occurring once. The sample comprised naive CD4+ T cells from blood. The receptors here all came from a woman aged 18-29 years in good health.

The chain is built from TRBV4-2 and TRBJ2-2; a weak D match, TRBD2 (6 bases). The CDR3 consists of 18 residues. Trimming pared 2 bases from V and 1 base from J, leaving 17 bases between. Per the germline V gene, CDR1 is LGHNA and CDR2 is YNFKEQ. CDR3 DNA: TGTGCCAGCAGCCAACTCGTACGGGAGCAAAGGAACACCGGGGAGCTGTTTTTT. It is translated as CASSQLVREQRNTGELFF.

This clone has more than one count but fewer than ten. The genes are TRBV30 and TRBJ2-1; 9 nucleotides line up with TRBD2. Germline-derived CDR1 and CDR2 are GTSNPN and SVGIG (reference sequence). V was pared by 7 bases and J by 7 bases, with 11 bases of the junction left unmatched. This CDR3 region has 14 residues. The CDR3 loop is CASGRRREGNEQFF. The DNA for the CDR3 is TGTGCCTCGGGGCGTAGGCGGGAGGGGAATGAGCAGTTCTTC.

The chain has TRBV6-5 and TRBJ1-1, with 8 bases fitting TRBD1. The CDR3 contains 15 residues. The V gene end was trimmed by 5 bases and the J gene end by 0 bases; junction bases not matched to a gene: 5. The germline V gene has CDR1 MNHEY and CDR2 SVGAGI. The CDR3: CASSHDRGMNTEAFF. The CDR3 DNA is TGTGCCAGCAGTCACGACAGGGGAATGAACACTGAAGCTTTCTTT.

In its sample, this clone was seen a few times. The V gene is TRBV27, the J gene TRBJ1-2; 7 positions match TRBD1. V was clipped by 0 bases and J by 2 bases; unmatched bases: 3. CDR3 length: 15 amino acids. Per the germline V gene, CDR1 is MNHEY and CDR2 is SMNVEV (reference sequence). CDR3 sequence reads: CASSLSRTGNYGYTF. The CDR3 DNA reads as TGTGCCAGCAGTTTATCCCGGACAGGAAACTATGGCTACACCTTC.

In regard to this clone: This sample also contains other DNA sequences that code for the same CDR3. This sequence joins TRBV29-1 and TRBJ2-7; the match to TRBD1 covers 10 bases. V lost 6 bases to trimming and J lost 2 bases; unmatched junction nucleotides: 4. This CDR3 region has 13 residues. CDR1 is SQVTM, CDR2 ANQGSEA, per germline. As DNA, the CDR3 is TGCAGCGTGAGGGACAGGGGCGCCTACGAGCAGTACTTC. This codes for CSVRDRGAYEQYF.

This clone was seen a handful of times. Other DNA variants within this sample encode the same CDR3. The chain has TRBV28 and TRBJ1-2; TRBD1 matches 7 bases. This CDR3 spans 13 amino acids. Losses at the gene ends were 4 bases for V and 2 bases for J; bases not matched to a gene: 1. Germline V gene lookup returns CDR1 MDHEN and CDR2 SYDVKM. The CDR3 sequence is CASSSGQNYGYTF. Written as DNA, the CDR3 is TGTGCCAGCAGTTCGGGACAGAACTATGGCTACACCTTC.

The chain uses TRBV5-1 and TRBJ1-1; a possible D gene is TRBD1 (6 bases). Per germline, CDR1 SGHRS and CDR2 YFSETQ. This CDR3 region has 12 residues. V was cut by 3 bases and J by 8 bases, with 11 bases left in between. The CDR3, as DNA: TGCGCCAGCAGCTGGGACAACTTGGAAGCTTTCTTT. This gives the protein CASSWDNLEAFF. Full variable domain (outside the CDR3, taken from reference TRBV5-1 and TRBJ1-1): KAGVTQTPRYLIKTRGQQVTLSCSPISGHRSVSWYQQTPGQGLQFLFEYFSETQRNKGNFPGRFSGRQFSNSRSEMNVSTLELGDSALYLCASSWDNLEAFFGQGTRLTVV.

The chain links TRBV10-1 to TRBJ2-1, with TRBD2 matching 8 bases. CDR3 length: 16 amino acids. Trimming at V came to 2 bases and at J to 3 bases, leaving 6 bases not matched to a gene. Germline V gene sequence: CDR1 WNHNN, CDR2 SYGVQD (reference sequence). The CDR3 region has the DNA TGCGCCAGCAGTGAGGGGGGAGCGGGAGTCTACAATGAGCAGTTCTTC. This sequence encodes CASSEGGAGVYNEQFF.

The chain links TRBV4-3 to TRBJ2-3; 11 positions agree with TRBD2. The trim removed 3 bases at V and 2 bases at J, leaving 1 base unmatched. Germline loops: CDR1 LGHNA, CDR2 YSLEER. This CDR3 region has 15 residues. CDR3 in DNA: TGCGCCAGCAGCCAGGGACTAGCGGACACAGATACGCAGTATTTT. As protein: CASSQGLADTDTQYF.

The V call is TRBV6-5, the J call TRBJ1-4; 7 nucleotides line up with TRBD1. With 4 bases clipped from V and 8 bases from J, the junction kept 10 bases outside the gene matches. The germline gives CDR1 MNHEY, CDR2 SVGAGI. This CDR3 comprises 15 residues. Here the CDR3 DNA reads TGTGCCAGCAGTTCTGGATACAGGGGAAGGGAAAAACTGTTTTTT. Translating it yields CASSSGYRGREKLFF.

The chain carries TRBV5-1 and TRBJ2-1; TRBD2 matches at 14 bases. From germline, CDR1 is SGHRS and CDR2 YFSETQ. The CDR3 sequence is 20 residues long. V was clipped by 4 bases and J by 1 base; unmatched bases: 13. CDR3: CASSLPGTSGRPESYNEQFF. The CDR3 DNA reads as TGCGCCAGCAGCCTTCCCGGGACTAGCGGGAGACCTGAATCCTACAATGAGCAGTTCTTC.

This clone was recorded a few times. The chain recombines TRBV7-2 with TRBJ1-5, with TRBD1 matching 7 bases. The V and J ends lost 3 bases and 1 base, in that order; junction bases with no gene match: 6. This CDR3 has 16 amino acids. CDR1 and CDR2 (germline): SGHTA, FQGNSA. The CDR3, as DNA: TGTGCCAGCAGCTTTGCCGGGACAGAGAGCAATCAGCCCCAGCATTTT. Translating it yields CASSFAGTESNQPQHF.

This clone was seen more than once but under ten times. This chain connects TRBV25-1 to TRBJ1-1; D call uncertain. V was trimmed by 7 bases and J by 2 bases, leaving 17 bases between them. From germline, CDR1 is MGHDK and CDR2 SYGVNS. CDR3 length: 15 residues. The CDR3 DNA reads as TGTGCCAGCATTCCCGCCCCGGGGATTAACACTGAAGCTTTCTTT. Its protein is CASIPAPGINTEAFF.

The rearrangement links TRBV6-1 to TRBJ1-2, with TRBD1 as a possible D gene (5 bases). V lost 6 bases, J lost 4 bases, and 12 bases lay in between. From germline, CDR1 is MNHNS and CDR2 SASEGT. CDR3 length: 13 residues. The CDR3 is CASSSGGRYGYTF. The DNA for the CDR3 is TGTGCCAGCAGCTCGGGGGGACGCTATGGCTACACCTTC.

This chain uses TRBV4-3 with TRBJ1-1; a weak D match, TRBD1 (5 bases). V dropped 5 bases and J dropped 8 bases, with 18 bases sitting between them. The CDR3 length is 14 residues. Germline CDR1 is LGHNA and CDR2 is YSLEER. The CDR3 DNA sequence: TGCGCCAGCAGCTCGGCGGGGCTCGCCGGGGAAGCTTTCTTT. Protein: CASSSAGLAGEAFF.

The chain couples TRBV2 to TRBJ2-1; 8 nucleotides align to TRBD1. The germline V gene has CDR1 SNHLY and CDR2 FYNNEI. This CDR3 has 17 residues. V lost 6 bases, J lost 8 bases, and 18 bases stayed unmatched. CDR3 sequence: CASRSPVSRGLMDEQFF. The CDR3, as DNA: TGTGCCAGCAGATCGCCCGTCTCCAGGGGGCTCATGGATGAGCAGTTCTTC.

This clone was seen a handful of times. The chain joins TRBV2 to TRBJ2-7; 14 nucleotides align to TRBD2. CDR1 and CDR2 (germline): SNHLY, FYNNEI. Losses at the gene ends were 6 bases for V and 5 bases for J; bases not matched to a gene: 6. This CDR3 contains 15 residues. The CDR3 is CASRGTSGRGNEQYF. In nucleotides, the CDR3 is TGTGCCAGCAGGGGGACTAGCGGGAGAGGCAACGAGCAGTACTTC. Using reference TRBV2 and TRBJ2-7 for the parts outside the CDR3, the full variable domain is EPEVTQTPSHQVTQMGQEVILRCVPISNHLYFYWYRQILGQKVEFLVSFYNNEISEKSEIFDDQFSVERPDGSNFTLKIRSTKLEDSAMYFCASRGTSGRGNEQYFGPGTRLTVT.

A few counts support this clone. The chain carries TRBV11-1 and TRBJ2-2; D ambiguous. This CDR3 has 12 amino acids. Germline CDR1 and CDR2: SGHAT and FQDESV (reference sequence). Deletions cut 4 bases from V and 3 bases from J, with 3 bases between. CDR3 sequence (DNA): TGTGCCAGCAGCTACTACACCGGGGAGCTGTTTTTT. Amino acid sequence: CASSYYTGELFF.

This clone was detected a few times. The chain is built from TRBV14 and TRBJ1-2; TRBD1 might be the D (6 bases). The V end lost 0 bases, the J end lost 3 bases, and 8 bases lay between the germline ends. The CDR3 contains 14 residues. Germline CDR1 reads SGHDN; CDR2 reads FVKESK. CDR3 bases: TGTGCCAGCAGCCAAGATCACAGGGACTATGGCTACACCTTC. It is translated as CASSQDHRDYGYTF.

This clone has only a few counts. V and J are TRBV19 and TRBJ2-7; a possible D gene is TRBD2 (5 bases). The germline gives CDR1 LNHDA, CDR2 SQIVND (reference sequence). V lost 6 bases to trimming and J lost 7 bases, with 16 bases between them. This CDR3 spans 13 amino acids. CDR3 amino acids: CASSEHGSGEQYF. The DNA for the CDR3 is TGTGCCAGTAGCGAACATGGATCGGGGGAGCAGTACTTC.

This chain links TRBV29-1 with TRBJ2-3; D possibly corresponds to TRBD1 (6 bases). V gave up 5 bases and J gave up 3 bases, with 24 bases separating them. Germline CDR1 reads SQVTM; CDR2 reads ANQGSEA. The CDR3 is 17 residues long. CDR3 sequence reads: CSVTEGPDRLGTDTQYF. CDR3 DNA: TGCAGCGTTACTGAAGGGCCCGACAGGCTTGGGACAGATACGCAGTATTTT.

The rearrangement links TRBV28 to TRBJ2-7, with D possibly being TRBD2 (5 bases). The CDR3 has 10 amino acids. The V and J ends lost 5 bases and 6 bases respectively, with 5 bases between them. CDR1 MDHEN and CDR2 SYDVKM come from the germline V gene. CDR3 region: CASSRGEQYF. CDR3 nucleotides: TGTGCCAGCAGTCGGGGCGAGCAGTACTTC.

The rearrangement uses TRBV30 and TRBJ1-5; D unclear. V was pared by 0 bases and J by 3 bases, with 9 bases between. The CDR3 sequence is 14 residues long. Germline V gene data show CDR1 as GTSNPN and CDR2 as SVGIG (reference sequence). The CDR3 sequence is CAWSVLFSNQPQHF. DNA for the CDR3: TGTGCCTGGAGTGTACTCTTCTCCAATCAGCCCCAGCATTTT.

The V and J genes are TRBV29-1 and TRBJ2-3; 7 bases map to TRBD2. Germline CDR1 and CDR2: SQVTM and ANQGSEA. CDR3 size: 15 residues. The V gene end was trimmed by 1 base and the J gene end by 2 bases; junction bases not matched to a gene: 6. CDR3 residues: CSVEGGRALTDTQYF. CDR3 DNA sequence: TGCAGCGTTGAAGGGGGGAGGGCCCTCACAGATACGCAGTATTTT.

This clone was observed a handful of times. The chain recombines TRBV7-9 with TRBJ2-4; 7 bases align to TRBD2. The CDR3 covers 18 residues. Germline loops: CDR1 SEHNR, CDR2 FQNEAQ (reference sequence). Germline trimming cut 0 bases from V and 1 base from J; bases unmatched to any gene: 9. CDR3: CASSLAAGRVGAKNIQYF. Here the CDR3 DNA reads TGTGCCAGCAGCTTAGCGGCTGGGAGGGTGGGGGCCAAAAACATTCAGTACTTC.

The CDR3 sequence: CASSRSDYQETQYF. In nucleotides, the CDR3 is TGTGCCAGCAGCCGTTCGGACTACCAAGAGACCCAGTACTTC. V usage is TRBV7-2 and J usage is TRBJ2-5, with D possibly being TRBD2 (5 bases). The CDR3 loop spans 14 amino acids. Germline CDR1 SGHTA, CDR2 FQGNSA. The germline V and J ends were trimmed by 5 bases and 0 bases, with 10 bases remaining between them.

This chain links TRBV11-2 with TRBJ2-6; the D gene is possibly TRBD1 (6 bases). V was shortened by 3 bases and J by 0 bases, with 9 bases between the two germline ends. The CDR3 runs to 16 residues. Germline CDR1 and CDR2: SGHAT and FQNNGV. The CDR3 DNA reads TGTGCCAGCAGCTTCCTACAGGGCTCTGGGGCCAACGTCCTGACTTTC. Translating gives CASSFLQGSGANVLTF.

This clone has only a few counts. This chain links TRBV15 with TRBJ2-7, with 11 nucleotides matching TRBD2. The CDR3 is 16 residues long. CDR1 is LNHNV and CDR2 is YYDKDF in the germline V gene (reference sequence). The junction had 9 bases not matched to a gene; V was cut back by 5 bases and J by 3 bases. The CDR3 region has the DNA TGTGCCACCAGCTCACCCGGGGGGACTAGCGGCTACGAGCAGTACTTC. Translation: CATSSPGGTSGYEQYF.

V and J are TRBV5-4 and TRBJ2-1; D is perhaps TRBD2 (6 bases). The V end lost 0 bases, the J end lost 7 bases, and 17 bases lay between the germline ends. This CDR3 has 16 residues. Per the germline V gene, CDR1 is SGHNT and CDR2 is YYREEE (reference sequence). CDR3 in amino acids: CASSLVRGTIGNEQFF. The CDR3 nucleotides read TGTGCCAGCAGCTTGGTTCGGGGGACCATAGGGAATGAGCAGTTCTTC.

This chain joins TRBV19 and TRBJ1-1, with D possibly being TRBD1 (5 bases). Germline V gene lookup returns CDR1 LNHDA and CDR2 SQIVND (reference sequence). This CDR3 comprises 16 residues. V shed 1 base and J shed 1 base, with 13 bases lying between them. The DNA of the CDR3 is TGTGCCAGTAGTATAGGGACATCCGGAGCGAACACTGAAGCTTTCTTT. It is translated as CASSIGTSGANTEAFF.

The chain recombines TRBV7-2 with TRBJ2-7, with TRBD1 matching 7 bases. Per the germline V gene, CDR1 is SGHTA and CDR2 is FQGNSA. The junction had 7 bases not matched to a gene; V was cut back by 5 bases and J by 0 bases. The CDR3 length is 15 residues. DNA of the CDR3: TGTGCCAGCAGCCATACCGGGACAGTCTCCTACGAGCAGTACTTC. As protein: CASSHTGTVSYEQYF.

The rearrangement links TRBV5-1 to TRBJ2-5; D remains ambiguous. Trimming pared 2 bases from V and 4 bases from J, leaving 6 bases between. Germline CDR1 and CDR2: SGHRS and YFSETQ. The CDR3 loop spans 12 amino acids. The chain's CDR3 is CASSLTLETQYF. In nucleotides, the CDR3 is TGCGCCAGCAGCTTAACTTTAGAGACCCAGTACTTC.